This TCR beta chain came from a study of vaccination and CD4 T cells after COVID-19. The study, taken as a whole, reports: Recorded median SARS-CoV-2-reactive clonotype numbers increased from around 21 to 38 without reaching significance.

As concerns this clonotype: Its antigen is not identified.

The Oncomine TCR Beta short-read assay generated sequence data from the DNA of cultured CD4+ T cells. TCRdb fed the PCR reads into MiXCR, producing one record per CDR3 protein. The sample has thousands of distinct CDR3 sequences; roughly 29% are singletons. The treatment is: approximately 10-day PBMC culture with coronavirus spike peptide pools or control peptides (ViraFEST assay). It was before the COVID-19 pandemic (2011-2018) that the unexposed donor's CD4+ T cells were collected. Using peptide pools, antigen-specific T cells were expanded in ViraFEST before TCRs were sequenced. From unexposed donors, CD4+ T cells were probed, cells permitting, with SARS-CoV-2 S/N and four cold-coronavirus spikes. This CDR3 is 14 amino acids long. CDR1 and CDR2 (germline): SGHTA, FQGNSA. V was cut by 5 bases and J by 2 bases, with 10 bases left in between.

V gene TRBV7-2 combines with J gene TRBJ1-3; D possibly corresponds to TRBD1 (6 bases). Source material: CD4+ T cells from blood, cultured in vitro. The sequence was collected from a human donor in good health. This chain's CDR3 is CASSAQGPGNTIYF. CDR3 bases: TGTGCCAGCAGCGCGCAGGGGCCTGGAAACACCATATATTTT.